The T cell receptor beta chain described here comes from a study of shared clonotypes between healthy human individuals. Notes on the study in general: Between four donors, naive CD4 clonotypes were shared at a level of around 4.8%. Generally, estimated richness proved larger in naive subsets than it did in memory subsets.

The protocol was immunoSEQ multiplex PCR, while the TCRdb copy is restricted to in-frame clones and leaves out a portion. The data show millions of clones, roughly 94% seen once. Turning to this clone: Its cognate antigen is unknown.

The origin of this receptor is a man between 18 and 35 years old in good health. Sequencing input: naive CD4+ T cells sorted from blood. Subset: CD45RA+ positively selected.

CDR3 residues: CASSIIGTGTVTEAFF. CDR3 in DNA: TGTGCCAGCAGCATAATCGGGACAGGGACTGTCACTGAAGCTTTCTTT. The rearrangement joins TRBV5-6 to TRBJ1-1; the match to TRBD1 covers 9 bases. Germline values: CDR1 SGHDT, CDR2 YYEEEE. J gave up 4 bases and V 4 bases, and 11 bases lay outside the gene matches. The CDR3 covers 16 residues.